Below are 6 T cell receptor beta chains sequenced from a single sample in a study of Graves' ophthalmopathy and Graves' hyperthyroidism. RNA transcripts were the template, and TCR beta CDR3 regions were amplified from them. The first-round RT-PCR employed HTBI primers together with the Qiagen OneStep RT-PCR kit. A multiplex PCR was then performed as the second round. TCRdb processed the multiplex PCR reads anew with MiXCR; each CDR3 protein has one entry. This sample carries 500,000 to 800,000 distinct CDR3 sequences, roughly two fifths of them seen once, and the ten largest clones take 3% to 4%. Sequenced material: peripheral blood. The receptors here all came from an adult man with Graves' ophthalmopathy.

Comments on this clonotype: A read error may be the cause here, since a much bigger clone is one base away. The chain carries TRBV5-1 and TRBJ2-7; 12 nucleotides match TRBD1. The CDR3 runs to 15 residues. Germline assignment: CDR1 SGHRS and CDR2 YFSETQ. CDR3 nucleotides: TGTGCCAGCAGATCTACCGGGACAGGGGGCTACGAGCAGTGCTTC. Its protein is CASRSTGTGGYEQCF.

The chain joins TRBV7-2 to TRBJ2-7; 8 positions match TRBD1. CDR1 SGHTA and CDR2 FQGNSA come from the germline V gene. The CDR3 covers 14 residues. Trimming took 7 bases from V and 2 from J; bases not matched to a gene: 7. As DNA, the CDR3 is TGTGCCAGCACCGGCGGGACAGGAGCCTACGAGCAGTACTTC. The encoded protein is CASTGGTGAYEQYF. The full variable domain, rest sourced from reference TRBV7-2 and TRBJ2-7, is GAGVSQSPSNKVTEKGKDVELRCDPISGHTALYWYRQSLGQGLEFLIYFQGNSAPDKSGLPSDRFSAERTGGSVSTLTIQRTQQEDSAVYLCASTGGTGAYEQYFGPGTRLTVT.

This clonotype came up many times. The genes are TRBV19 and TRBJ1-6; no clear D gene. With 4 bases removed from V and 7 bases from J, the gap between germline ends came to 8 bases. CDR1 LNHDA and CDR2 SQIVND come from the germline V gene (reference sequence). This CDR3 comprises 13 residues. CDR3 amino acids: CASSNDWNSPLHF. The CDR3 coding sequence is TGTGCCAGTAGTAATGACTGGAATTCACCCCTCCACTTT.

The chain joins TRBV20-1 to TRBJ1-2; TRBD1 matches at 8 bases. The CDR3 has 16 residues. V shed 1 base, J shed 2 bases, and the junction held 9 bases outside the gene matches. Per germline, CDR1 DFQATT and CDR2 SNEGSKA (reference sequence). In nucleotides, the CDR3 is TGCAGTGCTAGAGCCCCGGGACAGGCCGGAAACTATGGCTACACCTTC. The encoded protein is CSARAPGQAGNYGYTF.

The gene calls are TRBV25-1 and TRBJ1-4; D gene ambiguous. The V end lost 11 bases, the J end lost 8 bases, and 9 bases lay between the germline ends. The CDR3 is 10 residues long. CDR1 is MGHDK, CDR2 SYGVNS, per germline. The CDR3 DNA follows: TGTGCCCTACTCCGGGAAAAACTGTTTTTT. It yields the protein CALLREKLFF. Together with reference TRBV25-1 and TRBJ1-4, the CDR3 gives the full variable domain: EADIYQTPRYLVIGTGKKITLECSQTMGHDKMYWYQQDPGMELHLIHYSYGVNSTEKGDLSSESTVSRIRTEHFPLTLESARPSHTSQYLCALLREKLFFGSGTQLSVL.

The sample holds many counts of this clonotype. CDR3: CASRDQSSYEQYF. The CDR3 nucleotides read TGTGCCAGTAGAGATCAGAGCTCCTACGAGCAGTACTTC. The chain recombines TRBV19 with TRBJ2-7; D gene uncertain. The CDR3 is made up of 13 amino acids. Trimming left V 6 bases short and J 0 bases short, with 9 bases between. Germline CDR1 and CDR2: LNHDA and SQIVND (reference sequence).